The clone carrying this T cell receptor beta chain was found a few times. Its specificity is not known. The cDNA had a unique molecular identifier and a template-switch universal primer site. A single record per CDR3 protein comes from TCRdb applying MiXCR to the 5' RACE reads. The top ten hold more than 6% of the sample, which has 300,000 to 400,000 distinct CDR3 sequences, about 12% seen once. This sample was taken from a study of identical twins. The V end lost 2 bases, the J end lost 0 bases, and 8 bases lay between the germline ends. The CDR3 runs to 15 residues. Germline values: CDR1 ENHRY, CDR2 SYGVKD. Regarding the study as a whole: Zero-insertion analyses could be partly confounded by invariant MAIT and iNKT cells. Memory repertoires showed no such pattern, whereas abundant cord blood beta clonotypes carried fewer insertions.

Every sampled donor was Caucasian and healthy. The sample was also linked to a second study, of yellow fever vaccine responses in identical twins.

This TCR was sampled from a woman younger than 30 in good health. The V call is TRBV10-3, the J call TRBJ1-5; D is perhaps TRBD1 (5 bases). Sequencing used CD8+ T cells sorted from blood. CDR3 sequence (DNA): TGTGCCATCAGTGAGGACAGATATAGCAATCAGCCCCAGCATTTT. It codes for CAISEDRYSNQPQHF.